The sequence of this T cell receptor (beta chain) was determined in a study of neurological immune-mediated disorders. This clonotype was picked up many times. Trimming took 4 bases from V and 7 from J; bases not matched to a gene: 6. The CDR3 runs 14 residues. Germline V lookup: CDR1 SGDLS, CDR2 YYNGEE. TCRdb redid the calling of the 5' RACE reads with MiXCR, one entry per CDR3 protein. The sample yields some 56,000 distinct CDR3 sequences, roughly 3.8% seen once. This receptor was identified in a man in his 60s with multiple sclerosis. The chain employs TRBV9 and TRBJ1-2; 11 bases align to TRBD1. The sample taken for sequencing was PBMCs. DNA of the CDR3: TGTGCCAGCAGCCCCCGGACAGGGGGCGGTGGCTACACCTTC. Encoded protein: CASSPRTGGGGYTF.